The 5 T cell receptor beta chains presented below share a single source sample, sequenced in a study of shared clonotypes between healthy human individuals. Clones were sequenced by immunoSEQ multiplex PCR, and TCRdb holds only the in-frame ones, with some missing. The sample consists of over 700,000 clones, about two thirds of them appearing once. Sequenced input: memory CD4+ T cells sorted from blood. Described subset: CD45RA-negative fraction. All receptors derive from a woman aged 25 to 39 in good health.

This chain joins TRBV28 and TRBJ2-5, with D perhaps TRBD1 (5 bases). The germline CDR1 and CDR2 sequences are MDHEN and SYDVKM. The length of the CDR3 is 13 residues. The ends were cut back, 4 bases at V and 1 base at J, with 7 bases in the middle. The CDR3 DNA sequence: TGTGCCAGCAGTTGGGGCAGCCAAGAGACCCAGTACTTC. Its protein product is CASSWGSQETQYF.

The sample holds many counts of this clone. CDR3 sequence reads: CASKRVLAGVSTGELFF. The CDR3 coding sequence is TGTGCCAGTAAAAGGGTACTAGCGGGAGTTAGTACCGGGGAGCTGTTTTTT. The chain links TRBV19 to TRBJ2-2; TRBD2 matches at 11 bases. Germline loops: CDR1 LNHDA, CDR2 SQIVND (reference sequence). The CDR3 totals 17 residues. The trim removed 7 bases at V and 5 bases at J, leaving 12 bases unmatched.

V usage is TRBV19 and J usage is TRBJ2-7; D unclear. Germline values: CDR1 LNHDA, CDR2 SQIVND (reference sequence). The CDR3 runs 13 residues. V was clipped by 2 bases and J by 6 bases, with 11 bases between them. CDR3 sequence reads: CASSIPPSSEQYF. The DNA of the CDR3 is TGTGCCAGTAGTATACCCCCCTCGTCCGAGCAGTACTTC.

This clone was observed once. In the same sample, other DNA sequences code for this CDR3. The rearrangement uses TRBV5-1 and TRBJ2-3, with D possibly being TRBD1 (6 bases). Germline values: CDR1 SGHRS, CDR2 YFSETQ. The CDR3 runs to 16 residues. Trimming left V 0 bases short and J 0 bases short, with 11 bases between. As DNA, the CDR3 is TGCGCCAGCAGCTTGGCACAGGGTCCTAGCACAGATACGCAGTATTTT. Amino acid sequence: CASSLAQGPSTDTQYF.

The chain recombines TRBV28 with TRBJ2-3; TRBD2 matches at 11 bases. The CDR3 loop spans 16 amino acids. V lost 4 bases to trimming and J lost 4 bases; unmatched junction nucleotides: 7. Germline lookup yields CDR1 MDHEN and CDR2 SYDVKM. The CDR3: CASSSIAGGRSDTQYF. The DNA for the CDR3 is TGTGCCAGCAGTTCCATAGCGGGAGGGCGCTCAGATACGCAGTATTTT.